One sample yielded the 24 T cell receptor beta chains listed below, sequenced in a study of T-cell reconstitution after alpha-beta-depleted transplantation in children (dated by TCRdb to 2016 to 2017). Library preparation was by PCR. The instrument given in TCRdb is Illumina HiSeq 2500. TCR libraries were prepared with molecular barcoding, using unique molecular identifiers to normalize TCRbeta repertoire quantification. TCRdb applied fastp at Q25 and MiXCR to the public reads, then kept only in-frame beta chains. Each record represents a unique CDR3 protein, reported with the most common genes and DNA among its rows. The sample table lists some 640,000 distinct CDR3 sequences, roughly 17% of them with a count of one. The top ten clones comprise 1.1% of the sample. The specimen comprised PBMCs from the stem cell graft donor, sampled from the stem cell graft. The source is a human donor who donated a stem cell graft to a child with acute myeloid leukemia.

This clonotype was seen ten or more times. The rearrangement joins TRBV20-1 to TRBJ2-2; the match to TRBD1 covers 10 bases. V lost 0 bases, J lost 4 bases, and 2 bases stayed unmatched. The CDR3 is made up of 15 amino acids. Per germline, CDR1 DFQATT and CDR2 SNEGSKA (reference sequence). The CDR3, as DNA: TGCAGTGCTAGAGAGTGGGACAGGGGCACCGGGGAGCTGTTTTTT. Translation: CSAREWDRGTGELFF.

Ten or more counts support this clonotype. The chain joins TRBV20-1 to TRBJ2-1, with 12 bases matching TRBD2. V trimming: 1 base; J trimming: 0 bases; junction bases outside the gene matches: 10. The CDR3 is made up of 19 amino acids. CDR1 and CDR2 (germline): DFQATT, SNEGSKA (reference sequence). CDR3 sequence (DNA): TGCAGTGCTAGAGGAAGGTGGCTAGCGGGGGGGAGCTCCTACAATGAGCAGTTCTTC. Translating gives CSARGRWLAGGSSYNEQFF.

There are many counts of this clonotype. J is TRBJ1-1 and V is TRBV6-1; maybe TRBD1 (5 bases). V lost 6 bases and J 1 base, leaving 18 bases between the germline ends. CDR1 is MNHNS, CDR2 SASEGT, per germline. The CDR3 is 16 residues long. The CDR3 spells CASRTVIRGANTEAFF. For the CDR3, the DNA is TGTGCCAGCAGGACAGTGATCCGGGGTGCGAACACTGAAGCTTTCTTT.

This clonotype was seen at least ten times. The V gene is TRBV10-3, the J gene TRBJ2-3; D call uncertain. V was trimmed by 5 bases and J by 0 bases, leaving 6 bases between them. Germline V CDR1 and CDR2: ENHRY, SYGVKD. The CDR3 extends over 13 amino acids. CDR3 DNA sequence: TGTGCCATCAGTTCCTCGAGCACAGATACGCAGTATTTT. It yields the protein CAISSSSTDTQYF.

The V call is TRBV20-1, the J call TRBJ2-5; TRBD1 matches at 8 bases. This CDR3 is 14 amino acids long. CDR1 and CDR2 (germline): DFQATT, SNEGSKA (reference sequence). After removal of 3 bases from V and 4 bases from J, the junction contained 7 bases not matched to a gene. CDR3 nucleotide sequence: TGCAGTGCTAGTGCTGGACAGGGCTTAGAGACCCAGTACTTC. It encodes CSASAGQGLETQYF.

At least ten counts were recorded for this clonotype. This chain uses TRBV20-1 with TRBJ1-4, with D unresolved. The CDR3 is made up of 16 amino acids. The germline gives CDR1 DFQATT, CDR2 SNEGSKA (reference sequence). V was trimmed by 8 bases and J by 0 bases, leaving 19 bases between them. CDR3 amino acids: CSIRNTGRATNEKLFF. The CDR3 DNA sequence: TGCAGTATACGAAATACCGGACGAGCAACTAATGAAAAACTGTTTTTT.

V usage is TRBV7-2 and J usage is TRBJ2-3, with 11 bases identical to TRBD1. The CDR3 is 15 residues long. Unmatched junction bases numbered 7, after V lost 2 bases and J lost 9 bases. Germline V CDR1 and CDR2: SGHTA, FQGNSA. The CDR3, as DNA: TGTGCCAGCAGCTTACCGGGACAGGGGGGGGAAACGCAGTATTTT. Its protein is CASSLPGQGGETQYF.

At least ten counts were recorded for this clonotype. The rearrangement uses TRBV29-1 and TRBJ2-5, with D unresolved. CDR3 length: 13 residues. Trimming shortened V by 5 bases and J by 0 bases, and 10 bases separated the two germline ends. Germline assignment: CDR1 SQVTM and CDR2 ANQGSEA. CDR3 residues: CSVFNIDQETQYF. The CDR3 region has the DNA TGCAGCGTTTTTAATATCGACCAAGAGACCCAGTACTTC.

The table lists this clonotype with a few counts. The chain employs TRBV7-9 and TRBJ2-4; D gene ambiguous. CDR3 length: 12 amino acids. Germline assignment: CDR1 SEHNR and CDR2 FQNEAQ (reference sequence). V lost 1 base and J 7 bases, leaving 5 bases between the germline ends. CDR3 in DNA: TGTGCCAGCAGCTTAGGAGATAACATTCAGTACTTC. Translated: CASSLGDNIQYF. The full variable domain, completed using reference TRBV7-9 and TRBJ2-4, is DTGVSQNPRHKITKRGQNVTFRCDPISEHNRLYWYRQTLGQGPEFLTYFQNEAQLEKSRLLSDRFSAERPKGSFSTLEIQRTEQGDSAMYLCASSLGDNIQYFGAGTRLSVL.

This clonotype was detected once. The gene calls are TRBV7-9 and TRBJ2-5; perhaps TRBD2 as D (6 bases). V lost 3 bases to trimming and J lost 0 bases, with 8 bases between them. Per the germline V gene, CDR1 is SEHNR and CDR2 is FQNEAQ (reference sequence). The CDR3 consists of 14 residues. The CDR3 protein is CASSFLAYQETQYF. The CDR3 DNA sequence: TGTGCCAGCAGCTTTCTAGCGTACCAAGAGACCCAGTACTTC.

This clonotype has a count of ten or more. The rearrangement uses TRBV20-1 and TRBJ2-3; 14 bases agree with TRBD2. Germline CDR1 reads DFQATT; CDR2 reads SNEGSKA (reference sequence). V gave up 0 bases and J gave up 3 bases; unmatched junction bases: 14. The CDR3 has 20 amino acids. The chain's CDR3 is CSARDSTRTSGGMRTDTQYF. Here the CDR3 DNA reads TGCAGTGCTAGAGATTCGACTCGGACTAGCGGGGGGATGAGGACAGATACGCAGTATTTT.

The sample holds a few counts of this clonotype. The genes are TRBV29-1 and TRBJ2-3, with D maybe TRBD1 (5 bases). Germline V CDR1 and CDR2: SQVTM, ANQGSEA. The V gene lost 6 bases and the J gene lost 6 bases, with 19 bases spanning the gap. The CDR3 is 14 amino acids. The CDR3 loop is CSVPLDIPWDTQYF. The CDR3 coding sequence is TGCAGCGTCCCCTTGGACATCCCCTGGGATACGCAGTATTTT.

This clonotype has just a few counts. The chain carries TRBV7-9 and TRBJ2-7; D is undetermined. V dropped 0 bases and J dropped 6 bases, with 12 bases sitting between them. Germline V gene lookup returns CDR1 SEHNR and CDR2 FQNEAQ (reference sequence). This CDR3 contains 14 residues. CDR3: CASSLAPVPSEQYF. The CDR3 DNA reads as TGTGCCAGCAGCTTAGCCCCAGTTCCCAGCGAGCAGTACTTC. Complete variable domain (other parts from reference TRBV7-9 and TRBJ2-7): DTGVSQNPRHKITKRGQNVTFRCDPISEHNRLYWYRQTLGQGPEFLTYFQNEAQLEKSRLLSDRFSAERPKGSFSTLEIQRTEQGDSAMYLCASSLAPVPSEQYFGPGTRLTVT.

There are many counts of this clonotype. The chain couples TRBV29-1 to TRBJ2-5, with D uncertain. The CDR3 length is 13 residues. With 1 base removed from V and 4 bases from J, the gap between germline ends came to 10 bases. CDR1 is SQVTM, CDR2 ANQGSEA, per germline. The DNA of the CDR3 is TGCAGCGTTGAAGGGAAAGGGTCAGAGACCCAGTACTTC. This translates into CSVEGKGSETQYF.

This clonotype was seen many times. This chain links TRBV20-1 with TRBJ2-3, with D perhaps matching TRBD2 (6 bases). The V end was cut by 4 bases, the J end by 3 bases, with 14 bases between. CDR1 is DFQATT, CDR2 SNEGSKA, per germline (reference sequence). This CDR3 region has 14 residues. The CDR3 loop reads CSATGPRGTDTQYF. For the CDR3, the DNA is TGCAGTGCTACGGGACCACGGGGGACAGATACGCAGTATTTT.

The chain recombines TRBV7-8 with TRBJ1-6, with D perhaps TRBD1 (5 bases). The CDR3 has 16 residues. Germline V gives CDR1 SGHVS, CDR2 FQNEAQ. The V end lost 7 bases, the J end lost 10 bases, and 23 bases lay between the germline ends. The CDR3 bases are TGTGCCAGCACCTATACTCCCCAGGGTGGCCAATCACCCCTCCACTTT. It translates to CASTYTPQGGQSPLHF.

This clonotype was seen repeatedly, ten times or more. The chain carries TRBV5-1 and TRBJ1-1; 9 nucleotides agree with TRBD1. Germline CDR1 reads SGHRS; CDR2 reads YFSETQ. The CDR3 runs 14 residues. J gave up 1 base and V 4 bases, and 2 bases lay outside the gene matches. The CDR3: CASSVGQGNTEAFF. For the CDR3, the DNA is TGCGCCAGCAGCGTGGGACAGGGGAACACTGAAGCTTTCTTT.

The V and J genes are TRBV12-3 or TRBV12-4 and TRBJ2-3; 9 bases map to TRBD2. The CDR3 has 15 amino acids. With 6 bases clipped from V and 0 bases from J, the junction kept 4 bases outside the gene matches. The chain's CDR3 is CASRFSGSSTDTQYF. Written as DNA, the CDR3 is TGTGCCAGCAGATTTAGCGGGAGTAGCACAGATACGCAGTATTTT.

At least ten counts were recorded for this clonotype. The CDR3 coding sequence is TGTGCCAGCACCGATACCCCTTCCGCCCAGTACTTC. It specifies CASTDTPSAQYF. V is TRBV5-6 and J is TRBJ2-5; D call uncertain. Germline CDR1 SGHDT, CDR2 YYEEEE. Trimming took off 6 bases at V and 9 bases at J, with 15 bases between the two ends. The CDR3 covers 12 residues.

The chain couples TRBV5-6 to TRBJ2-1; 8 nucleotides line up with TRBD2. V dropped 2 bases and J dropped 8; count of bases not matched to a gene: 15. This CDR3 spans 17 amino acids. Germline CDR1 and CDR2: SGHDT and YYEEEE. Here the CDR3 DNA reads TGTGCCAGCAGCTTCTCCCCTTCCGGGGGGGGCCTCTATGAGCAGTTCTTC. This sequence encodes CASSFSPSGGGLYEQFF.

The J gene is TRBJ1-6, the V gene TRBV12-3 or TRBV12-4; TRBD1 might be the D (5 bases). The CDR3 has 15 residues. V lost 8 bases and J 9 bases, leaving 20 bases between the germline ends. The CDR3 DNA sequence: TGTGCCAGCGCTTTCAGTCCGGGGGTCGGTTCACCCCTCCACTTT. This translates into CASAFSPGVGSPLHF.

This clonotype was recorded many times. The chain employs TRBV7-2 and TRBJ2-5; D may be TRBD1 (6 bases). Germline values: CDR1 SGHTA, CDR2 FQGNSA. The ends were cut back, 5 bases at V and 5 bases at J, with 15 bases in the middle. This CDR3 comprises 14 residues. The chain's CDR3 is CASSGGQPMETQYF. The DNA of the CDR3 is TGTGCCAGCAGCGGGGGACAACCCATGGAGACCCAGTACTTC.

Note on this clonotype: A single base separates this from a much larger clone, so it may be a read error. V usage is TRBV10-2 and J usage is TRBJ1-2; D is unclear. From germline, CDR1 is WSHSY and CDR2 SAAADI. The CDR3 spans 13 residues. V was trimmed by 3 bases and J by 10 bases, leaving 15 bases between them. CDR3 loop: CASSDVWRLVYTF. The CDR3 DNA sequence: TGCGCCAGCAGTGATGTGTGGCGGCTAGTCTACACCTTC.

The CDR3 here is CASSLGFGGVGSGELFF. The CDR3 DNA sequence: TGTGCCAGCAGCTTAGGATTTGGAGGGGTCGGTTCCGGGGAGCTGTTTTTT. The chain employs TRBV11-2 and TRBJ2-2; perhaps TRBD2 as D (6 bases). V gave up 1 base and J gave up 6 bases, with 18 bases separating them. Germline-derived CDR1 and CDR2 are SGHAT and FQNNGV. The CDR3 covers 17 residues.